This T cell receptor (beta chain) was captured by sequencing in a study of beta chain features in type 1 diabetes. The V gene's germline CDR1 is SGDLS and CDR2 YYNGEE. V was pared by 0 bases and J by 0 bases, with 3 bases of the junction left unmatched. The CDR3 has 16 amino acids. This clone appeared once. What it binds is unknown. This specimen includes other DNA sequences encoding the same CDR3. Per donor, one heparinised blood draw averaged roughly 110 mL. Once sorted, every population was more than 95% pure. The study reverse transcribed the entire isolated RNA, so it sequenced expressed TCRB transcripts. Assay: immunoSEQ multiplex PCR; the TCRdb copy retains only in-frame clones and omits some. The data hold around 340,000 clones, with roughly 21% observed a single time. Whole-study findings and limits: The naive, central memory and Treg TCRB repertoires looked more alike in patients than they did in healthy donors.

The sample comprised naive CD4+ T cells from blood. The chain links TRBV9 to TRBJ2-5; 9 positions match TRBD2. The clonotype comes from a woman younger than 35 in good health. The DNA for the CDR3 is TGTGCCAGCAGCGTAGGATTAGCGGGGGACCAAGAGACCCAGTACTTC. It encodes CASSVGLAGDQETQYF.